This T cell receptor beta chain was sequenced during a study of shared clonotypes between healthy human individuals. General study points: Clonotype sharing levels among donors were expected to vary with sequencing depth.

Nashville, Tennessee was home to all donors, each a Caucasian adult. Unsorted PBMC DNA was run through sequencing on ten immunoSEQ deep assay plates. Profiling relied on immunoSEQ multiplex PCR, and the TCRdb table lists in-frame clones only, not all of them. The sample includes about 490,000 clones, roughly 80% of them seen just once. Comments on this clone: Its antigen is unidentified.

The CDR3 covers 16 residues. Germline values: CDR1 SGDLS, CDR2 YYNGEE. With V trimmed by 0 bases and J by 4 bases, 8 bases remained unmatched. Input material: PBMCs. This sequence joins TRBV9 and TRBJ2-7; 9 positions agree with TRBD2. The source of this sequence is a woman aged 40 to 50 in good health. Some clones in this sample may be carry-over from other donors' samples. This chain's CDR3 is CASSVGGSGSLYEQYF. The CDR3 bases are TGTGCCAGCAGCGTAGGGGGTAGCGGGAGCCTTTACGAGCAGTACTTC. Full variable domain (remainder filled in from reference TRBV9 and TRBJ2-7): DSGVTQTPKHLITATGQRVTLRCSPRSGDLSVYWYQQSLDQGLQFLIQYYNGEERAKGNILERFSAQQFPDLHSELNLSSLELGDSALYFCASSVGGSGSLYEQYFGPGTRLTVT.